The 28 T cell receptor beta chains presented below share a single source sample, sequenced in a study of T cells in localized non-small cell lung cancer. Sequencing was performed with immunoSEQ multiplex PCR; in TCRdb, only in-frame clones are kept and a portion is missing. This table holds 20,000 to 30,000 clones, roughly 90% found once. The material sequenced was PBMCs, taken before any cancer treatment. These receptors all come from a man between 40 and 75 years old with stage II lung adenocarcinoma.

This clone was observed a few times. In DNA, the CDR3 is TGTGCCACCAGCAGAAGTCGGCAGGGAGGAGGCTACACCTTC. Encoded protein: CATSRSRQGGGYTF. The gene calls are TRBV15 and TRBJ1-2; D possibly corresponds to TRBD1 (5 bases). V lost 2 bases and J lost 8, with 15 bases in between. The CDR3 loop spans 14 amino acids. The V gene's germline CDR1 is LNHNV and CDR2 YYDKDF (reference sequence). The full variable domain, rest sourced from reference TRBV15 and TRBJ1-2, is DAMVIQNPRYQVTQFGKPVTLSCSQTLNHNVMYWYQQKSSQAPKLLFHYYDKDFNNEADTPDNFQSRRPNTSFCFLDIRSPGLGDTAMYLCATSRSRQGGGYTFGSGTRLTVV.

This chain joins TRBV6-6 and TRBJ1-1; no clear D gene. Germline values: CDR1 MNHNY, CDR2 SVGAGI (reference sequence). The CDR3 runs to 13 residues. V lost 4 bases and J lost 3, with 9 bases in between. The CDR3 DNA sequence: TGTGCCAGCAGTTCCGACGGGGACACTGAAGCTTTCTTT. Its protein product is CASSSDGDTEAFF.

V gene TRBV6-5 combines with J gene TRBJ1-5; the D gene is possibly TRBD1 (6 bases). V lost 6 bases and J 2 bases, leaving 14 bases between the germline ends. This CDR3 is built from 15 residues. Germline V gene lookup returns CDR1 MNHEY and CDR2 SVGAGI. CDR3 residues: CASRRQATGNQPQHF. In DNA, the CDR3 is TGTGCCAGCAGAAGACAGGCGACCGGCAATCAGCCCCAGCATTTT.

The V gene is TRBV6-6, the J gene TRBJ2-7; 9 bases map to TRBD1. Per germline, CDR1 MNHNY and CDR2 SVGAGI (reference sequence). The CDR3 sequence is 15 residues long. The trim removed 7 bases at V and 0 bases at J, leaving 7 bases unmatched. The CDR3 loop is CASNTDRGSSYEQYF. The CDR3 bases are TGTGCCAGCAACACGGACAGGGGAAGCTCCTACGAGCAGTACTTC.

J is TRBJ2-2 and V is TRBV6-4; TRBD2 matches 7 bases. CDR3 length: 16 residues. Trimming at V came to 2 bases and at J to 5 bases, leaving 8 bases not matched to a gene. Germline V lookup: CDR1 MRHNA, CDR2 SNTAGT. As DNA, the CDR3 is TGTGCCAGCAGTGACGTAAGGGAGGGCCTTACCGGGGAGCTGTTTTTT. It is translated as CASSDVREGLTGELFF.

CDR3 protein: CASSTGGRGNAGTDTQYF. The DNA for the CDR3 is TGCGCCAGCAGCACCGGGGGCCGGGGAAATGCCGGCACAGATACGCAGTATTTT. The rearrangement links TRBV5-1 to TRBJ2-3; possibly TRBD1 or TRBD2 for D (6 bases each). CDR3 length: 18 amino acids. Germline CDR1 SGHRS, CDR2 YFSETQ. The V end was cut by 4 bases, the J end by 1 base, with 22 bases between.

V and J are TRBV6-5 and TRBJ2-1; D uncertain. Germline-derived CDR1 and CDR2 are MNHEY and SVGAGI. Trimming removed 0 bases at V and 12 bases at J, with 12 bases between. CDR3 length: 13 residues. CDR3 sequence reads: CASSYSPLGGQFF. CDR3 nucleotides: TGTGCCAGCAGTTACTCGCCGCTGGGCGGGCAGTTCTTC.

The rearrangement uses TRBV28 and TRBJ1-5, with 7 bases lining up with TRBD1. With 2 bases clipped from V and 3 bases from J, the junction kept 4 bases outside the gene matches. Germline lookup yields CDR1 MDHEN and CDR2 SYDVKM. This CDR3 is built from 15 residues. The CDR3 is CASSLPGTVNQPQHF. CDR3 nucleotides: TGTGCCAGCAGTTTACCTGGGACAGTCAATCAGCCCCAGCATTTT.

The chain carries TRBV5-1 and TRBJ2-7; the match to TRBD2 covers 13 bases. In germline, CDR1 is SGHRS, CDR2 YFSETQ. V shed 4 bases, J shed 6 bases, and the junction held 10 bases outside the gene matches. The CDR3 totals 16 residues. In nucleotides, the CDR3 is TGCGCCAGCAGCGAAGGACTAGCGGGGGCCTTGGGCGAGCAGTACTTC. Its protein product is CASSEGLAGALGEQYF.

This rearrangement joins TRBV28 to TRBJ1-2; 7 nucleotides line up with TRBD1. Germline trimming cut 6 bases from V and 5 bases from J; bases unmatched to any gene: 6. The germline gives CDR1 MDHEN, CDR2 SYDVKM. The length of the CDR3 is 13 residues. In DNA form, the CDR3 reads TGTGCCAGCAGGGCCGGGACAGAGTATGGCTACACCTTC. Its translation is CASRAGTEYGYTF.

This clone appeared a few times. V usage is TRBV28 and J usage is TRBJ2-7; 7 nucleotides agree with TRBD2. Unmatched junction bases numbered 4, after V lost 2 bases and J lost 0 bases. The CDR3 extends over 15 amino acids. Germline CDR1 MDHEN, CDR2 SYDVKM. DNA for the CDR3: TGTGCCAGCAGTTTACGGGGGGAGAGCTCCTACGAGCAGTACTTC. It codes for CASSLRGESSYEQYF.

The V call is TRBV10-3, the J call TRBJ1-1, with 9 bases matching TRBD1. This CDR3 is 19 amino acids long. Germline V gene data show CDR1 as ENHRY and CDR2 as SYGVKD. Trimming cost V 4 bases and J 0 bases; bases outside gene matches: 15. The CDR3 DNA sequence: TGTGCCATCAGTGCAGAGACAGGGGGATTCCCAGCCTTGAACACTGAAGCTTTCTTT. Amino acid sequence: CAISAETGGFPALNTEAFF.

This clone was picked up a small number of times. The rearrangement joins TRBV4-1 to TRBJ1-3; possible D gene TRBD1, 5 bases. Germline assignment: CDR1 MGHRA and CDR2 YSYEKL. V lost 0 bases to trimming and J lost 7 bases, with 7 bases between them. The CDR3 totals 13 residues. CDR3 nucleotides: TGCGCCAGCAGCCAAGATCGGGACAACACCATATATTTT. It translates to CASSQDRDNTIYF.

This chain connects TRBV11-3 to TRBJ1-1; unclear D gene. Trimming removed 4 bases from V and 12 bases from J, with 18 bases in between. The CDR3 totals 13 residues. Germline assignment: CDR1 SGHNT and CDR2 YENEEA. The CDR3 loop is CASSSPRRPETFF. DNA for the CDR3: TGTGCCAGCAGCTCCCCGCGCCGCCCGGAGACTTTCTTT.

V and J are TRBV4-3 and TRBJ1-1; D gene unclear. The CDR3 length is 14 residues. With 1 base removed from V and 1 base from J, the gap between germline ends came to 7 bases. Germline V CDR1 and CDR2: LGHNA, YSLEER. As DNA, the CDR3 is TGCGCCAGCAGCCAAGTAACCCCGAACACTGAAGCTTTCTTT. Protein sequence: CASSQVTPNTEAFF.

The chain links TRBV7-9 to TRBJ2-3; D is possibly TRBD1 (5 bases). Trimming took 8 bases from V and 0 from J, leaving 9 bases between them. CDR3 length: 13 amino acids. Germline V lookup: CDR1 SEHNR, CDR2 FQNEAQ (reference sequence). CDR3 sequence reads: CASDSSSTDTQYF. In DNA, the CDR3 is TGTGCCAGCGACAGCTCTAGCACAGATACGCAGTATTTT.

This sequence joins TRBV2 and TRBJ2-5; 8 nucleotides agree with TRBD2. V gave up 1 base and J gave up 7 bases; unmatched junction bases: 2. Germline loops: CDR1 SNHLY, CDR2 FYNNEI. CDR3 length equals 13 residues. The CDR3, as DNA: TGTGCCAGCAGTGAAGAACGGGGGGGGACCCAGTACTTC. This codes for CASSEERGGTQYF.

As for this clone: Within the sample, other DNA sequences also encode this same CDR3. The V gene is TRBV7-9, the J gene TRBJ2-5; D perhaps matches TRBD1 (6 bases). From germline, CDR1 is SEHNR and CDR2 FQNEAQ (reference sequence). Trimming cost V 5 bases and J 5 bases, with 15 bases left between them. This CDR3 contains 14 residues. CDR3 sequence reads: CASSKPQGRETQYF. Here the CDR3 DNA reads TGTGCCAGCAGCAAACCACAGGGACGGGAGACCCAGTACTTC. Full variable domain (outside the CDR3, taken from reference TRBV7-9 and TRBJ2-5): DTGVSQNPRHKITKRGQNVTFRCDPISEHNRLYWYRQTLGQGPEFLTYFQNEAQLEKSRLLSDRFSAERPKGSFSTLEIQRTEQGDSAMYLCASSKPQGRETQYFGPGTRLLVL.

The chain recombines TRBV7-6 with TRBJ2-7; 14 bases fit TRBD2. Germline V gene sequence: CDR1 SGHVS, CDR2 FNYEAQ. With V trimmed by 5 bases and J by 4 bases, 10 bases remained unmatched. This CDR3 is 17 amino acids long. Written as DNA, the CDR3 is TGTGCCAGCAGCCGGGGACTAGCGGGGGAGCCAGGTTACGAGCAGTACTTC. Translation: CASSRGLAGEPGYEQYF.

The CDR3 loop reads CASSLGSRVPEQFF. The CDR3 coding sequence is TGTGCCAGCAGCTTGGGATCGCGGGTACCTGAGCAGTTCTTC. The genes are TRBV5-6 and TRBJ2-1; TRBD2 might be the D (5 bases). V lost 0 bases to trimming and J lost 9 bases, with 13 bases between them. CDR3 size: 14 residues. CDR1 SGHDT and CDR2 YYEEEE come from the germline V gene.

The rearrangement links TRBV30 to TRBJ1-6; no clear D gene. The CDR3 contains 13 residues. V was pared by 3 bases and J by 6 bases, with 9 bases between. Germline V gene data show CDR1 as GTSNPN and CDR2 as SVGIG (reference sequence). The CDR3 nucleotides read TGTGCCTGGAGCCAGGAGCGTAATTCACCCCTCCACTTT. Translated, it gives CAWSQERNSPLHF.

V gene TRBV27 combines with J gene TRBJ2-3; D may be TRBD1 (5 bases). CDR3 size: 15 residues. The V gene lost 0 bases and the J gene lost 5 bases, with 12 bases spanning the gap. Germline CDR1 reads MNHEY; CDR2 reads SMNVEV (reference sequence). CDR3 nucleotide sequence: TGTGCCAGCAGTTTATCGAGCAGGGTTGGAGATACGCAGTATTTT. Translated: CASSLSSRVGDTQYF.

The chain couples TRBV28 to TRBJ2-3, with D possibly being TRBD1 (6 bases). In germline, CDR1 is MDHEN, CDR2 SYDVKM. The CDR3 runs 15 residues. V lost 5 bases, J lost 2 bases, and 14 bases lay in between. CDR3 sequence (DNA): TGTGCCAGCAGTCCCCCGGACAGTTCCACAGATACGCAGTATTTT. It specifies CASSPPDSSTDTQYF.

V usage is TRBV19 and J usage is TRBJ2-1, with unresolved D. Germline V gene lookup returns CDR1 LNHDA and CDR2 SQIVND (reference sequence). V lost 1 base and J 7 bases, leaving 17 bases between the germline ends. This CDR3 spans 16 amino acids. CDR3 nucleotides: TGTGCCAGTAGTATAGCCCTCTCCCGCTACACGAATGAGCAGTTCTTC. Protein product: CASSIALSRYTNEQFF.

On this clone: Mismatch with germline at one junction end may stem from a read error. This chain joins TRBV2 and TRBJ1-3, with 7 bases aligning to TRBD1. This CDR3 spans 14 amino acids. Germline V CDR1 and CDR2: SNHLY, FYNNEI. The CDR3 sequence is CASREGTVGNTIYF. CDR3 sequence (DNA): TGTGCCAGCAGGGAAGGGACAGTTGGAAACACCATATATTTT.

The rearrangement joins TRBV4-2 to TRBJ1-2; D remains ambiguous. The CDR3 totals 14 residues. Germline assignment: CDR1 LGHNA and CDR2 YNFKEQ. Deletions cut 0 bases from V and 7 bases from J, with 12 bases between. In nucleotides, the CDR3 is TGTGCCAGCAGCCAAGATCTGGATGCCGGTGGCTACACCTTC. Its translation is CASSQDLDAGGYTF.

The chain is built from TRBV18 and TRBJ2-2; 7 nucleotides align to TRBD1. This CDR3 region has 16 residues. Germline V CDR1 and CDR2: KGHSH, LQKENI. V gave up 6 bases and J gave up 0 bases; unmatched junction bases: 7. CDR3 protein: CASSEQGQTNTGELFF. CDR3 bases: TGTGCCAGCTCGGAACAGGGGCAAACGAACACCGGGGAGCTGTTTTTT.

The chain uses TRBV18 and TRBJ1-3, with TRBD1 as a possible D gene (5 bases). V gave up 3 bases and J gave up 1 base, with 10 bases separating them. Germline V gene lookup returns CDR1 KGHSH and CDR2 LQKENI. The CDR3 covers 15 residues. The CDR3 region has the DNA TGTGCCAGCTCACCTGCAGGGATTTCTGGAAACACCATATATTTT. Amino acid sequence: CASSPAGISGNTIYF.